This T cell receptor beta chain was recorded in a study of blood T cell repertoires in COVID-19 (dated by TCRdb to 2018 to 2021). Broadly, across the study: The collaborator samples originated in the United States, Italy and Spain and spanned the acute and convalescent phases of COVID-19. The material from the prospective study consisted of cDNA or gDNA derived from T cells, B-cell-depleted T cells, or PBMCs. The dataset comprised deeply sampled blood TCRbeta repertoires from subjects exposed to, actively infected with, or recovered from COVID-19. The repertoires were released in a freely available public database meant as a resource for research on the immune response to SARS-CoV-2. Samples came from the ongoing ImmuneRACE study (first 160 participants) plus 1,254 subjects from 6 global collaborators. Sample metadata almost always included a de-identified subject ID, COVID-19 status, age in years and sex. HLA class I and class II types, where available, came from metadata supplied by the sample provider rather than from assay-based typing.

This clone showed up just once. There is no known antigen for this receptor. It has no much larger one-base neighbor in the sample; base qualities were not kept. Other DNA sequences of this sample code for an identical CDR3. TCRbeta CDR3 regions were amplified from genomic DNA using the immunoSEQ Assay, a bias-controlled multiplex PCR. Per the authors' processing: Nucleated cell counts per sample were estimated from amplification of reference gene primers within the assay. To quantify the absolute abundance of each unique TCRbeta CDR3 rearrangement, sequence reads were collapsed and filtered. For each sample, productive Simpson clonality was calculated as the square root of Simpson's diversity index across productive rearrangements. TCRdb mirrors the immuneACCESS table, restricted to in-frame sequences. Some clones are absent from its copies; in checked studies, under half trace to an unresolved V gene, and the reason for the others is unknown. That table furnishes V, J and clone size, whereas the DNA furnished D and trimming. Counted in this sample were some 300,000 clones; around 90% of them appeared once. Of the sample, roughly 5.9% is held by the ten largest clones.

CDR1 and CDR2, per the germline V gene, are SQVTM and ANQGSEA. Taken from cysteine to phenylalanine, the CDR3 has 12 residues. This entry keeps only the CDR3 DNA: 36 bases, framed from base 1. Trimming takes 7 bases from V and 5 bases from J, and the germline ends sit 14 bases apart. In Seattle, one collaborating source enrolled patients while the infection was active and tracked those patients longitudinally over the course of disease. Each collaborating institution followed its own protocols to collect whole blood in K2EDTA tubes. For TCRbeta analysis, collaborators shipped samples in one of three forms: frozen whole blood, isolated PBMCs, or DNA extracted from either of those sample types. Study-level results and caveats: How much clinical and demographic metadata was included differed by source and by participant, and the metadata was provided uncurated.

Sequencing input: peripheral blood. The receptor comes from a woman in her forties or fifties with COVID-19, enrolled during active disease. The sequence is built from TRBV29-1 and TRBJ1-1; possibly the D gene is TRBD1, per 6 matching bases. The CDR3 region: CSGLQGGTEAFF. The DNA sequence is given as TGCAGCGGGCTACAGGGAGGGACTGAAGCTTTCTTT.